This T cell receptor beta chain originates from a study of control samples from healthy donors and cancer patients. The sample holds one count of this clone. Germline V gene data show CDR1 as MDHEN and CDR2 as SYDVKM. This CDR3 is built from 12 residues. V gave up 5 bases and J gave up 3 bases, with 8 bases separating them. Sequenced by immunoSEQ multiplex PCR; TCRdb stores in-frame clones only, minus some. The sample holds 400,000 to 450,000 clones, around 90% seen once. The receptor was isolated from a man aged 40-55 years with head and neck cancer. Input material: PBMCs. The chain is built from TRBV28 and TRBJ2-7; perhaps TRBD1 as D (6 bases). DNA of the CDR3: TGTGCCAGCAGTATACAGGGCTACGAGCAGTACTTC. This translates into CASSIQGYEQYF.